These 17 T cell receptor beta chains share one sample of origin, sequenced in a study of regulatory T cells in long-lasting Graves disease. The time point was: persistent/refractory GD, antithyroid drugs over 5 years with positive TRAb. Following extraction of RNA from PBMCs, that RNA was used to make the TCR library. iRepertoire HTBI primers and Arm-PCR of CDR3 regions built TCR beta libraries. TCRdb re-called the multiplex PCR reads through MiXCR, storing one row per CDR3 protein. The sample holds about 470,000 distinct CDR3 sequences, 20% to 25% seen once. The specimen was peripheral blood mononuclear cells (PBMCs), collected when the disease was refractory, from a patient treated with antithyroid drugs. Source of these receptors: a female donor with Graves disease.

In nucleotides, the CDR3 is TGTGCCAGCAGCCGACAGGGGGCAGTTGGGGCCAACGTCCTGACTTTC. The encoded protein is CASSRQGAVGANVLTF. The genes are TRBV25-1 and TRBJ2-6, with 10 bases fitting TRBD1. The CDR3 contains 16 residues. Germline V lookup: CDR1 MGHDK, CDR2 SYGVNS. The junction had 5 bases not matched to a gene; V was cut back by 6 bases and J by 3 bases.

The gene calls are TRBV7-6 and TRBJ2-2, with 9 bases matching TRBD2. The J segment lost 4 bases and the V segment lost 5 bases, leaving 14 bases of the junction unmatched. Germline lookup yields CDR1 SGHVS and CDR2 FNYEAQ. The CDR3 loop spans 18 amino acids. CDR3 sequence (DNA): TGTGCCAGCAGCCTTCAGCGCCGCAGCGGGAGGAGCACCGGGGAGCTGTTTTTT. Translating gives CASSLQRRSGRSTGELFF.

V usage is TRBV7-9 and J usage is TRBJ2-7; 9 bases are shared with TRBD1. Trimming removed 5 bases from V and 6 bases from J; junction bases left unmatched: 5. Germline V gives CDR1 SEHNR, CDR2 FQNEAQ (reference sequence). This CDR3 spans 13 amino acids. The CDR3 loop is CASSPWTGVEQYF. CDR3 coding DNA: TGTGCCAGCAGCCCCTGGACAGGGGTCGAGCAGTACTTC.

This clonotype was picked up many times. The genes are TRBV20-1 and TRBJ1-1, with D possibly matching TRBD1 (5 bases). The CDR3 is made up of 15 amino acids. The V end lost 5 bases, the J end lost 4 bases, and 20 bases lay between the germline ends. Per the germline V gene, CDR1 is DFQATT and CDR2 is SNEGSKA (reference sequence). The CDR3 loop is CSAFGGGLFSTEAFF. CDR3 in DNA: TGCAGTGCTTTCGGGGGAGGATTATTTAGCACTGAAGCTTTCTTT.

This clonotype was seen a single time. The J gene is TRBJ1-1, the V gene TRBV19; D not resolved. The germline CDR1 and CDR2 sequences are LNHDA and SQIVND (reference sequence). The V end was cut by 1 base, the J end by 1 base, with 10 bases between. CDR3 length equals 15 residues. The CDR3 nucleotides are TGTGCCAGTAGTATAGGATACAGCCCGAACACTGAAGCTTTCTTT. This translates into CASSIGYSPNTEAFF.

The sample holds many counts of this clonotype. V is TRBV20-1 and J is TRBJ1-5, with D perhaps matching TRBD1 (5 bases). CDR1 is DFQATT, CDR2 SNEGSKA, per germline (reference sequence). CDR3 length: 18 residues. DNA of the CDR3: TGCAGCAACCCCGGGAGGGGCAGGCACGTCGGTAGCAATCAGCCCCAGCATTTT. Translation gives CSNPGRGRHVGSNQPQHF.

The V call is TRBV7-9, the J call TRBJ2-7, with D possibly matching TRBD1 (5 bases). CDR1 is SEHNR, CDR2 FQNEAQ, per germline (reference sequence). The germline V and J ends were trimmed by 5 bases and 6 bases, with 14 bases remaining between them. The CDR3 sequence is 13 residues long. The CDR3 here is CASSPRQRFEQYF. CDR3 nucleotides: TGTGCCAGCAGCCCGCGACAGAGGTTCGAGCAGTACTTC.

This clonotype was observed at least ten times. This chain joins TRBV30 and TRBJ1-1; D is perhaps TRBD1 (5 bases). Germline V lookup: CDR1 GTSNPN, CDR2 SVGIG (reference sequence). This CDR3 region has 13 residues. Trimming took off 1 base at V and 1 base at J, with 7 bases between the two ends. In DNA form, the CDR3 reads TGTGCCTGGAGTGAACAGGCGAACACTGAAGCTTTCTTT. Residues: CAWSEQANTEAFF.

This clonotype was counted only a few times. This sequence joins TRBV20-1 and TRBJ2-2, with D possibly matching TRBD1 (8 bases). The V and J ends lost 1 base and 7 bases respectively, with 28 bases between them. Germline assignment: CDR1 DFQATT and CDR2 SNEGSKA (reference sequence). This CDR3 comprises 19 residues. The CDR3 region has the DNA TGCAGTGCTAGAGCCACCGAGGGACAGGCGGGGGTGGGGGTCGGGGAGCTGTTTTTT. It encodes CSARATEGQAGVGVGELFF.

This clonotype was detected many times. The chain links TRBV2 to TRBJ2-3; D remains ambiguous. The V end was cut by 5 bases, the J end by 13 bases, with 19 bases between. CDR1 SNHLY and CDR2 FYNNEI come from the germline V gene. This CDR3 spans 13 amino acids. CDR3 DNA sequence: TGTGCCAGCAGTTTATCCGACAACTCTTTGGAGTATTTT. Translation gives CASSLSDNSLEYF.

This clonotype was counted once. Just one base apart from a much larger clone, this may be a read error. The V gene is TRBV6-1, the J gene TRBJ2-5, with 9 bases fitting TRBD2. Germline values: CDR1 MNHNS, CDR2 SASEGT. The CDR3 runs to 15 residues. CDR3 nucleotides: TGTGCCAGCAGCCAACTGAGCGGGGGGCAAGAGACCCAGCACTTC. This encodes CASSQLSGGQETQHF.

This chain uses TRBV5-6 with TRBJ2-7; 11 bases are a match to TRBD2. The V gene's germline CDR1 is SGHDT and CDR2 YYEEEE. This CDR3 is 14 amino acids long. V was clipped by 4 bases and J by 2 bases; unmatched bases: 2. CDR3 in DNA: TGTGCCAGCAGCGTAGCGGGAGGGCCCTACGAGCAGTACTTC. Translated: CASSVAGGPYEQYF. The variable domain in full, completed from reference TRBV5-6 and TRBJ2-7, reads DAGVTQSPTHLIKTRGQQVTLRCSPKSGHDTVSWYQQALGQGPQFIFQYYEEEERQRGNFPDRFSGHQFPNYSSELNVNALLLGDSALYLCASSVAGGPYEQYFGPGTRLTVT.

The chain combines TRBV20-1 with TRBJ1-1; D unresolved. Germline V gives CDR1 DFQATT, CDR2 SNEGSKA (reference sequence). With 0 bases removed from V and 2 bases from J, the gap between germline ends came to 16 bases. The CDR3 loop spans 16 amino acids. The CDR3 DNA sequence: TGCAGTGCTAGAGATGAAGGGCGGGGTGGAAACACTGAAGCTTTCTTT. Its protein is CSARDEGRGGNTEAFF.

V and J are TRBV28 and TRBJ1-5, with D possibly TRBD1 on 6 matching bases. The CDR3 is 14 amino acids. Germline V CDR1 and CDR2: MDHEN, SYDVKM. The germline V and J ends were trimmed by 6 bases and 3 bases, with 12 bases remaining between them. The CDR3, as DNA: TGTGCCAGCAGCATGACAGGATTCAATCAGCCCCAGCATTTT. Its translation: CASSMTGFNQPQHF.

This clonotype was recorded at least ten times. This chain's CDR3 is CASSLATGGVHEQYF. CDR3 bases: TGTGCCAGCAGCTTAGCGACAGGCGGGGTCCACGAGCAGTACTTC. The chain uses TRBV7-2 and TRBJ2-7; D is tentatively TRBD1 or TRBD2 (6 bases each). V shed 0 bases and J shed 5 bases, with 14 bases lying between them. The germline V gene has CDR1 SGHTA and CDR2 FQGNSA. The CDR3 has 15 amino acids.

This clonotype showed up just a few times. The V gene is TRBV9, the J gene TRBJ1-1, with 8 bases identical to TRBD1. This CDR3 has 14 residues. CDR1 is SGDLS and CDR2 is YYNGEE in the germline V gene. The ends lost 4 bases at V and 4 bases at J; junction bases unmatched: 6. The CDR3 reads CASSPNTGGTEAFF. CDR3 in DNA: TGTGCCAGCAGCCCAAACACAGGGGGCACTGAAGCTTTCTTT.

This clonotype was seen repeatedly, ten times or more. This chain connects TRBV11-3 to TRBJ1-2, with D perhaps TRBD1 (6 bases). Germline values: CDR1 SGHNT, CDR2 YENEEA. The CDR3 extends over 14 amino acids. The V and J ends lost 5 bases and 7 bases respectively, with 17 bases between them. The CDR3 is CASSQARRGTGYTF. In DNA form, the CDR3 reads TGTGCCAGCAGCCAGGCACGCAGGGGCACTGGCTACACCTTC.